This entry lists 25 T cell receptor beta chains sequenced from one sample in a study of blood T cell repertoires in COVID-19. Profiling relied on immunoSEQ multiplex PCR, and the TCRdb table lists in-frame clones only, not all of them. Of roughly 130,000 clones listed, more than 75% are singletons. The sequenced material came from peripheral blood. The receptors stem from a man aged 60 to 75 with COVID-19, enrolled during active disease.

The chain is built from TRBV4-1 and TRBJ2-2; weak D call: TRBD2 (6 bases). Per the germline V gene, CDR1 is MGHRA and CDR2 is YSYEKL. The CDR3 consists of 16 residues. Trimming pared 0 bases from V and 6 bases from J, leaving 14 bases between. The CDR3 here is CASSQDTREESGELFF. CDR3 in DNA: TGCGCCAGCAGCCAAGATACGAGGGAGGAGTCCGGGGAGCTGTTTTTT.

The V gene is TRBV24-1, the J gene TRBJ1-2, with 7 nucleotides matching TRBD1. Germline V CDR1 and CDR2: KGHDR, SFDVKD. This CDR3 comprises 15 residues. V lost 4 bases, J lost 4 bases, and 8 bases stayed unmatched. The DNA of the CDR3 is TGTGCCACCAGTGACCCAGGACAGGCTGCCTATGGCTACACCTTC. It encodes CATSDPGQAAYGYTF.

The chain recombines TRBV18 with TRBJ2-1, with TRBD2 identical over 14 bases. This CDR3 region has 15 residues. Per germline, CDR1 KGHSH and CDR2 LQKENI. The trim removed 3 bases at V and 8 bases at J, leaving 3 bases unmatched. CDR3 nucleotides: TGTGCCAGCTCACCGGGACTAGCGGGAGCGTATGAGCAGTTCTTC. It codes for CASSPGLAGAYEQFF. Combining the CDR3 with reference TRBV18 and TRBJ2-1 gives the whole variable domain NAGVMQNPRHLVRRRGQEARLRCSPMKGHSHVYWYRQLPEEGLKFMVYLQKENIIDESGMPKERFSAEFPKEGPSILRIQQVVRGDSAAYFCASSPGLAGAYEQFFGPGTRLTVL.

The chain uses TRBV24-1 and TRBJ2-7, with D possibly being TRBD1 (5 bases). Germline lookup yields CDR1 KGHDR and CDR2 SFDVKD. Trimming pared 5 bases from V and 3 bases from J, leaving 7 bases between. The CDR3 is 12 residues long. This chain's CDR3 is CATSVTGYEQYF. The DNA for the CDR3 is TGTGCCACCAGTGTAACAGGCTACGAGCAGTACTTC.

V and J are TRBV5-1 and TRBJ2-7; 13 nucleotides align to TRBD2. The V gene's germline CDR1 is SGHRS and CDR2 YFSETQ. The CDR3 runs 15 residues. With V trimmed by 4 bases and J by 1 base, 2 bases remained unmatched. In DNA, the CDR3 is TGCGCCAGCAGCGGGGGACTAGCGGGATCCTACGAGCAGTACTTC. Translating gives CASSGGLAGSYEQYF. The full variable domain, rest sourced from reference TRBV5-1 and TRBJ2-7, is KAGVTQTPRYLIKTRGQQVTLSCSPISGHRSVSWYQQTPGQGLQFLFEYFSETQRNKGNFPGRFSGRQFSNSRSEMNVSTLELGDSALYLCASSGGLAGSYEQYFGPGTRLTVT.

The chain carries TRBV6-5 and TRBJ2-3; D possibly corresponds to TRBD2 (5 bases). Germline V CDR1 and CDR2: MNHEY, SVGAGI. The V end lost 7 bases, the J end lost 3 bases, and 11 bases lay between the germline ends. The CDR3 runs 13 residues. CDR3 nucleotide sequence: TGTGCCAGCAATAGGAGGAGGACAGATACGCAGTATTTT. Amino acid sequence: CASNRRRTDTQYF.

The chain combines TRBV3-1 (or the pseudogene TRBV3-2) with TRBJ2-7; 11 bases line up with TRBD2. Trimming cost V 2 bases and J 6 bases; bases outside gene matches: 9. The germline CDR1 and CDR2 sequences are LGHDT and YNNKEL (reference sequence). The CDR3 runs to 16 residues. In nucleotides, the CDR3 is TGTGCCAGCAGCCAATCAATTAGCGGGAGGGCCTTCGAGCAGTACTTC. Residues: CASSQSISGRAFEQYF.

This chain joins TRBV6-5 and TRBJ1-5; TRBD1 might be the D (5 bases). V was clipped by 4 bases and J by 2 bases, with 12 bases between them. This CDR3 comprises 15 residues. Germline-derived CDR1 and CDR2 are MNHEY and SVGAGI. The CDR3 is CASSSGHGGNQPQHF. Written as DNA, the CDR3 is TGTGCCAGCAGTTCCGGACATGGCGGCAATCAGCCCCAGCATTTT.

This clone was observed once. The V gene is TRBV3-1 (or the pseudogene TRBV3-2), the J gene TRBJ1-2, with D unclear. Germline V gives CDR1 LGHDT, CDR2 YNNKEL (reference sequence). The V and J ends lost 0 bases and 6 bases respectively, with 8 bases between them. This CDR3 comprises 13 residues. CDR3 amino acids: CASSQEVEDGYTF. The CDR3 DNA reads as TGTGCCAGCAGCCAAGAAGTGGAGGATGGCTACACCTTC.

The CDR3 loop is CASSLVSGANTGELFF. The DNA of the CDR3 is TGCGCCAGCAGCTTGGTTAGCGGGGCGAACACCGGGGAGCTGTTTTTT. J is TRBJ2-2 and V is TRBV5-1, with 8 bases lining up with TRBD2. V lost 0 bases and J lost 0; bases outside the gene matches: 1. Looked up from germline, CDR1 is SGHRS and CDR2 is YFSETQ. The CDR3 length is 16 residues.

The V call is TRBV24-1, the J call TRBJ2-1, with 9 positions matching TRBD2. After removal of 9 bases from V and 8 bases from J, the junction contained 16 bases not matched to a gene. Germline V gene data show CDR1 as KGHDR and CDR2 as SFDVKD. The CDR3 covers 16 residues. The CDR3 DNA reads as TGTGCCACCGCCGCGGAAGGTAGCGGGAGATGGGATGAGCAGTTCTTC. The encoded protein is CATAAEGSGRWDEQFF.

The rearrangement joins TRBV5-1 to TRBJ2-3; 14 bases match TRBD2. The junction had 8 bases not matched to a gene; V was cut back by 4 bases and J by 1 base. Germline CDR1 reads SGHRS; CDR2 reads YFSETQ. The CDR3 covers 18 residues. The CDR3 sequence: CASSKGLAGAEGTDTQYF. In DNA form, the CDR3 reads TGCGCCAGCAGCAAGGGACTAGCGGGAGCAGAGGGCACAGATACGCAGTATTTT.

This chain joins TRBV24-1 and TRBJ2-5; maybe TRBD2 (6 bases). The germline CDR1 and CDR2 sequences are KGHDR and SFDVKD. The CDR3 consists of 14 residues. V gave up 3 bases and J gave up 2 bases, with 9 bases separating them. The CDR3 loop is CATSDGGLQETQYF. The CDR3 DNA sequence: TGTGCCACCAGTGATGGGGGACTTCAAGAGACCCAGTACTTC.

The chain has TRBV5-6 and TRBJ1-5; possible D gene TRBD1, 5 bases. Germline CDR1 reads SGHDT; CDR2 reads YYEEEE. The CDR3 loop spans 16 amino acids. V lost 4 bases and J lost 2, with 16 bases in between. The CDR3 region is CASSQGGGLGNQPQHF. CDR3 in DNA: TGTGCCAGCAGCCAAGGTGGGGGGTTAGGCAATCAGCCCCAGCATTTT.

The gene calls are TRBV10-3 and TRBJ2-2; TRBD2 matches 8 bases. Trimming cost V 6 bases and J 0 bases; bases outside gene matches: 6. There are 16 residues in the CDR3. Germline CDR1 ENHRY, CDR2 SYGVKD. CDR3 DNA: TGTGCCATCAGCAATAGCGGGGACACGAACACCGGGGAGCTGTTTTTT. This codes for CAISNSGDTNTGELFF.

The genes are TRBV7-9 and TRBJ2-7; TRBD2 might be the D (7 bases). The CDR3 extends over 14 amino acids. Germline V gene sequence: CDR1 SEHNR, CDR2 FQNEAQ (reference sequence). V was pared by 5 bases and J by 2 bases, with 13 bases between. The CDR3 is CASSRGGETYEQYF. The DNA of the CDR3 is TGTGCCAGCAGCCGAGGGGGGGAGACCTACGAGCAGTACTTC.

V and J are TRBV9 and TRBJ2-7, with 12 bases aligning to TRBD2. The V gene's germline CDR1 is SGDLS and CDR2 YYNGEE. Unmatched junction bases numbered 3, after V lost 0 bases and J lost 5 bases. There are 15 residues in the CDR3. CDR3 sequence (DNA): TGTGCCAGCAGCGTAGAATCTAGCGGGAGGGACGAGCAGTACTTC. Translating it yields CASSVESSGRDEQYF.

This rearrangement joins TRBV15 to TRBJ2-7; a possible D gene is TRBD2 (7 bases). CDR1 is LNHNV, CDR2 YYDKDF, per germline (reference sequence). The CDR3 runs 16 residues. Trimming left V 1 base short and J 6 bases short, with 19 bases between. CDR3 amino acids: CATSRAYRDYQSEQYF. The CDR3 nucleotides are TGTGCCACCAGCAGAGCCTACAGGGACTACCAGAGCGAGCAGTACTTC.

This clone showed up just once. The chain is built from TRBV7-2 and TRBJ2-5; weak D call: TRBD1 (6 bases). With 5 bases removed from V and 7 bases from J, the gap between germline ends came to 17 bases. From germline, CDR1 is SGHTA and CDR2 FQGNSA. The CDR3 is 14 amino acids. This chain's CDR3 is CASSPIVEGGTQYF. The CDR3 nucleotides read TGTGCCAGCAGCCCGATTGTGGAAGGGGGGACCCAGTACTTC.

The chain recombines TRBV7-6 with TRBJ2-5; D gene unclear. The CDR3 has 13 amino acids. Trimming took 2 bases from V and 5 from J, leaving 9 bases between them. Germline V lookup: CDR1 SGHVS, CDR2 FNYEAQ. CDR3 amino acids: CASSLSFQETQYF. The CDR3 DNA follows: TGTGCCAGCAGCTTATCCTTTCAGGAGACCCAGTACTTC.

The rearrangement links TRBV7-2 to TRBJ1-1, with D perhaps matching TRBD1 (6 bases). CDR1 SGHTA and CDR2 FQGNSA come from the germline V gene. The CDR3 runs 15 residues. V gave up 1 base and J gave up 5 bases, with 14 bases separating them. The DNA of the CDR3 is TGTGCCAGCAGCTTAGGGGGGCAGGGTATTACTGAAGCTTTCTTT. It is translated as CASSLGGQGITEAFF. Full variable domain (rest looked up from reference TRBV7-2 and TRBJ1-1): GAGVSQSPSNKVTEKGKDVELRCDPISGHTALYWYRQSLGQGLEFLIYFQGNSAPDKSGLPSDRFSAERTGGSVSTLTIQRTQQEDSAVYLCASSLGGQGITEAFFGQGTRLTVV.

V and J are TRBV19 and TRBJ2-7; 7 bases agree with TRBD2. Germline CDR1 is LNHDA and CDR2 is SQIVND (reference sequence). J gave up 2 bases and V 8 bases, and 6 bases lay outside the gene matches. The CDR3 is 13 residues long. CDR3 sequence reads: CASSAGVTYEQYF. The CDR3 nucleotides read TGTGCCAGTTCCGCGGGAGTAACCTACGAGCAGTACTTC.

This clone has just a few counts. The rearrangement joins TRBV15 to TRBJ2-1, with D maybe TRBD2 (6 bases). Germline assignment: CDR1 LNHNV and CDR2 YYDKDF (reference sequence). The CDR3 sequence is 16 residues long. Trimming shortened V by 0 bases and J by 4 bases, and 13 bases separated the two germline ends. CDR3 protein: CATSREGGSGYNEQFF. The CDR3 DNA follows: TGTGCCACCAGCAGAGAGGGGGGTAGTGGATACAATGAGCAGTTCTTC.

The chain is built from TRBV30 and TRBJ1-4; 8 nucleotides agree with TRBD1. The CDR3 has 12 residues. Germline V lookup: CDR1 GTSNPN, CDR2 SVGIG (reference sequence). The trim removed 3 bases at V and 11 bases at J, leaving 5 bases unmatched. As DNA, the CDR3 is TGTGCCTGGAGACCAGGGGGCGGCAAACTGTTTTTT. It yields the protein CAWRPGGGKLFF.

The CDR3, as DNA: TGTGCCAGCTCACCAACCAGGAACACTGAAGCTTTCTTT. It encodes CASSPTRNTEAFF. This chain connects TRBV18 to TRBJ1-1, with D unresolved. Between the trimmed V and J ends, which lost 2 bases and 1 base, there was a span of 5 bases. Germline V gene sequence: CDR1 KGHSH, CDR2 LQKENI. The CDR3 length is 13 residues.